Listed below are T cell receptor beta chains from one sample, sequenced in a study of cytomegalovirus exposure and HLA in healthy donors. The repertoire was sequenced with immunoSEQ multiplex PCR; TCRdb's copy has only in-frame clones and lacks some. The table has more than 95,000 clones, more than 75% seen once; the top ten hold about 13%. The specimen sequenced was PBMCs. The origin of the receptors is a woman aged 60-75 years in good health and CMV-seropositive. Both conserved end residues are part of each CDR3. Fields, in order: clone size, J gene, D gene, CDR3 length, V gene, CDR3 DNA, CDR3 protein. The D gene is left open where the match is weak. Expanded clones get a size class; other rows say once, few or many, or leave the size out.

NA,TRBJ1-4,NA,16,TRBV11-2,TGTGCCAGCAGCTTAGGTGGGAGACGGGGGAGGGAAAAACTGTTTTTT,CASSLGGRRGREKLFF
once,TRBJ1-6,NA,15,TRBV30,TGTGCCTGGAGTTGGGGGGGGCCTGATAATTCACCCCTCCACTTT,CAWSWGGPDNSPLHF
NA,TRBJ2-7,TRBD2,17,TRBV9,TGTGCCAGCAGCCCCCGACCCGTGCTAGCGGGAGATGGCGAGCAGTACTTC,CASSPRPVLAGDGEQYF
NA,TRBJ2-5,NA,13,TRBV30,TGTGCCTGGAGCACAGCTTACCAAGAGACCCAGTACTTC,CAWSTAYQETQYF
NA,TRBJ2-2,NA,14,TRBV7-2,TGTGCCAGCAGCTACAGGGCGAGCACCGGGGAGCTGTTTTTT,CASSYRASTGELFF
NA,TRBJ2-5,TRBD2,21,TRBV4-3,TGCGCCAGCAGCCAAGAGTTTCAATGGCGGGGGGGCCGTAGAAGGCAAGAGACCCAGTACTTC,CASSQEFQWRGGRRRQETQYF
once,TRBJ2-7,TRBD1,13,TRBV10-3,TGTGCCATTTCCGGGACAGTAACCTACGAGCAGTACTTC,CAISGTVTYEQYF
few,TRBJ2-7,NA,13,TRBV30,TGTGCCTGGAGTGTAGGAGGTGGCTACGAGCAGTACTTC,CAWSVGGGYEQYF
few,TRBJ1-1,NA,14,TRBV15,TGTGCCACCAGCAGTGGCGTGAGGGACACTGAAGCTTTCTTT,CATSSGVRDTEAFF
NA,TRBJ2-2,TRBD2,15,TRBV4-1,TGCGCCAGCAAAGTGTCTAGCGGGAGCTCCGGGGAGCTGTTTTTT,CASKVSSGSSGELFF
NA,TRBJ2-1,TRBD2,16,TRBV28,TGTGCCAGCACCCGAATCGGGACTAGCGGGGGTAATGAGCAGTTCTTC,CASTRIGTSGGNEQFF
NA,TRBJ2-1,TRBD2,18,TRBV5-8,TGTGCCAGCAGCTTCCGTAAAAGCGGGGGGGCCTCCTACAATGAGCAGTTCTTC,CASSFRKSGGASYNEQFF